What follows are 17 T cell receptor beta chains derived from one specimen sequenced in a study of OX40 agonist ivuxolimab in advanced cancers. The assay was immunoSEQ multiplex PCR, and TCRdb's table has in-frame clones only and misses some. The table includes 95,000 to 100,000 clones, around 91% detected once. Sequences were derived from CD4+ or CD8+ T cells sorted from blood, sampled in a trial of the OX40 agonist ivuxolimab. The receptor set was obtained from an adult with an advanced solid tumor such as melanoma, head and neck, liver or kidney cancer.

The genes are TRBV29-1 and TRBJ2-1; perhaps D is TRBD1 or TRBD2 (5 bases each). Per the germline V gene, CDR1 is SQVTM and CDR2 is ANQGSEA. CDR3 length equals 13 residues. This CDR3 reads CSIRESSYNEQFF. CDR3 nucleotide sequence: TGCAGTATCAGGGAGAGCTCCTACAATGAGCAGTTCTTC.

The count of this clone is one. The chain employs TRBV5-1 and TRBJ2-4; the match to TRBD2 covers 8 bases. This CDR3 comprises 15 residues. Trimming took 0 bases from V and 5 from J; bases not matched to a gene: 4. Germline CDR1 SGHRS, CDR2 YFSETQ. CDR3 in amino acids: CASSLDGGVQNIQYF. CDR3 coding DNA: TGCGCCAGCAGCTTGGACGGGGGGGTCCAAAACATTCAGTACTTC.

The chain has TRBV28 and TRBJ2-5, with TRBD2 as a possible D gene (5 bases). V lost 6 bases, J lost 4 bases, and 15 bases lay in between. The CDR3 runs 14 residues. Germline CDR1 MDHEN, CDR2 SYDVKM. For the CDR3, the DNA is TGTGCCAGCAGGTTGTCGCAGGCGGGAGAGACCCAGTACTTC. This sequence encodes CASRLSQAGETQYF.

This sequence joins TRBV14 and TRBJ1-1; 8 positions agree with TRBD1. This CDR3 contains 19 residues. Germline V lookup: CDR1 SGHDN, CDR2 FVKESK. The V segment lost 0 bases and the J segment 1 base; nucleotides outside the gene matches: 13. CDR3 DNA sequence: TGTGCCAGCAGCCAAGATTTGTCAGGGGGCGACACAGGGAACACTGAAGCTTTCTTT. Translation: CASSQDLSGGDTGNTEAFF.

The CDR3 DNA reads TGCGCCAGCAGCCAAGATCTCGGGGGGGGTGGAAACACCATATATTTT. Its translation: CASSQDLGGGGNTIYF. J is TRBJ1-3 and V is TRBV4-3; D is possibly TRBD1 (5 bases). CDR3 length equals 16 residues. Germline CDR1 LGHNA, CDR2 YSLEER. V gave up 0 bases and J gave up 3 bases, with 12 bases separating them.

The chain has TRBV19 and TRBJ2-1; tentative D call: TRBD2 (6 bases). This CDR3 is 13 amino acids long. Trimming removed 4 bases at V and 5 bases at J, with 9 bases between. Germline CDR1 LNHDA, CDR2 SQIVND (reference sequence). Here the CDR3 reads CASSSGIHNEQFF. CDR3 bases: TGTGCCAGTAGTAGCGGGATTCACAATGAGCAGTTCTTC.

The chain has TRBV7-2 and TRBJ2-3; 10 bases are shared with TRBD2. The CDR3 extends over 15 amino acids. With V trimmed by 4 bases and J by 8 bases, 9 bases remained unmatched. Germline CDR1 and CDR2: SGHTA and FQGNSA. The CDR3 is CASSWSGGASLTQYF. Written as DNA, the CDR3 is TGTGCCAGCAGCTGGAGCGGGGGGGCCTCTCTTACGCAGTATTTT.

This clone was picked up a small number of times. In the same sample, other DNA sequences code for this CDR3. This rearrangement joins TRBV19 to TRBJ1-1; D might be TRBD1 (5 bases). Germline V gives CDR1 LNHDA, CDR2 SQIVND (reference sequence). V was trimmed by 3 bases and J by 1 base, leaving 6 bases between them. The CDR3 spans 13 residues. CDR3 nucleotide sequence: TGTGCCAGTAGTATTCAGGGGAACACTGAAGCTTTCTTT. Translating it yields CASSIQGNTEAFF. Full variable domain (outside the CDR3, taken from reference TRBV19 and TRBJ1-1): DGGITQSPKYLFRKEGQNVTLSCEQNLNHDAMYWYRQDPGQGLRLIYYSQIVNDFQKGDIAEGYSVSREKKESFPLTVTSAQKNPTAFYLCASSIQGNTEAFFGQGTRLTVV.

In this sample, this clone turned up once. The rearrangement joins TRBV7-9 to TRBJ2-5; D unclear. This CDR3 contains 12 residues. V was clipped by 3 bases and J by 3 bases, with 5 bases between them. The germline gives CDR1 SEHNR, CDR2 FQNEAQ (reference sequence). The CDR3 region has the DNA TGTGCCAGCAGCTTTTATGAAGAGACCCAGTACTTC. Its translation: CASSFYEETQYF.

CDR3 in DNA: TGTGCCAGCACCTCATCCGGGACAGGGCTCTATGGCTACACCTTC. As protein: CASTSSGTGLYGYTF. The chain joins TRBV28 to TRBJ1-2; 9 bases map to TRBD1. The CDR3 sequence is 15 residues long. Trimming took 7 bases from V and 4 from J; bases not matched to a gene: 10. Per the germline V gene, CDR1 is MDHEN and CDR2 is SYDVKM.

The rearrangement links TRBV10-3 to TRBJ1-5, with a weak D call TRBD1 (5 bases). V shed 2 bases and J shed 0 bases, with 5 bases lying between them. CDR3 length equals 14 residues. Looked up from germline, CDR1 is ENHRY and CDR2 is SYGVKD. This CDR3 is CAISEDSSNQPQHF. The CDR3 bases are TGTGCCATCAGTGAGGACAGTAGCAATCAGCCCCAGCATTTT.

The rearrangement joins TRBV28 to TRBJ1-2; the D is unclear. This CDR3 spans 13 amino acids. V shed 7 bases and J shed 4 bases, with 13 bases lying between them. Looked up from germline, CDR1 is MDHEN and CDR2 is SYDVKM. CDR3 in amino acids: CASTLGAGYGYTF. The CDR3 DNA reads TGTGCCAGCACCCTGGGCGCAGGCTATGGCTACACCTTC.

The chain has TRBV6-5 and TRBJ1-1; D may be TRBD1 (6 bases). Germline lookup yields CDR1 MNHEY and CDR2 SVGAGI. V was shortened by 0 bases and J by 4 bases, with 15 bases between the two germline ends. The length of the CDR3 is 16 residues. CDR3 nucleotides: TGTGCCAGCAGTTACTCGAGGCGTGGGGGGGCCACTGAAGCTTTCTTT. This codes for CASSYSRRGGATEAFF.

The chain uses TRBV28 and TRBJ2-7; D is ambiguous. Germline-derived CDR1 and CDR2 are MDHEN and SYDVKM. V gave up 5 bases and J gave up 5 bases, with 19 bases separating them. This CDR3 is 15 amino acids long. The CDR3 is CASSTPSRPGHEQYF. For the CDR3, the DNA is TGTGCCAGCAGTACCCCCAGCCGCCCGGGCCACGAGCAGTACTTC.

V and J are TRBV6-6 and TRBJ2-1, with D perhaps TRBD1 (6 bases). Germline V gene data show CDR1 as MNHNY and CDR2 as SVGAGI (reference sequence). The CDR3 totals 16 residues. The V gene lost 0 bases and the J gene lost 3 bases, with 12 bases spanning the gap. CDR3 sequence (DNA): TGTGCCAGCAGTTACTCACATGGGGGCGGCTACAATGAGCAGTTCTTC. It translates to CASSYSHGGGYNEQFF.

The chain uses TRBV28 and TRBJ1-2; 10 bases match TRBD1. Germline lookup yields CDR1 MDHEN and CDR2 SYDVKM. V shed 3 bases, J shed 14 bases, and the junction held 6 bases outside the gene matches. The CDR3 totals 12 residues. For the CDR3, the DNA is TGTGCCAGCAGTTTCTACGACAGGGGGCATACCTTC. This sequence encodes CASSFYDRGHTF.

This clone appeared a single time. This chain joins TRBV5-1 and TRBJ1-2; 8 nucleotides agree with TRBD1. The trim removed 3 bases at V and 6 bases at J, leaving 13 bases unmatched. CDR3 length equals 16 residues. Germline assignment: CDR1 SGHRS and CDR2 YFSETQ. As DNA, the CDR3 is TGCGCCAGCAGCTCCCCAGGGGGCGCGGGGGTTAATGGCTACACCTTC. Residues: CASSSPGGAGVNGYTF.